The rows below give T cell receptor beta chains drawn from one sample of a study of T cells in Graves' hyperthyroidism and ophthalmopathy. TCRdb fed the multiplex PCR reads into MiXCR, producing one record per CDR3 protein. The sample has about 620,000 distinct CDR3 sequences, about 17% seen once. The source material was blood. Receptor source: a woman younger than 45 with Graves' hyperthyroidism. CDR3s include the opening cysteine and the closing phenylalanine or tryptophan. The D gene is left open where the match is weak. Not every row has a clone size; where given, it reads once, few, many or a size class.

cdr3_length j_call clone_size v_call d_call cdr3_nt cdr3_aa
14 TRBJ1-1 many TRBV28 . TGTGCCAGCAGTTTACGGGCATTGAACACTGAAGCTTTCTTT CASSLRALNTEAFF
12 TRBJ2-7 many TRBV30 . TGTGCCTGGGGTACAGGGTCCCACGAGCAGTACTTC CAWGTGSHEQYF
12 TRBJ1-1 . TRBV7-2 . TGTGCCAGCGGCTTAGCCGGAGTGCTGGCTTTCTTT CASGLAGVLAFF
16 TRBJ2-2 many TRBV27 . TGTGCCAGCAGTTTTTTGGGGGGAGCGAACACCGGGGAGCTGTTTTTT CASSFLGGANTGELFF
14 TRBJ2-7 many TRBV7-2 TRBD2 TGTGCCAGCAGCTTAGCACTAGCGGGGGGTGAGCAGTACTTC CASSLALAGGEQYF
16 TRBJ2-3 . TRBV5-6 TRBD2 TGTGCCAGCAGCCAAGGACTAGCGGAATACACAGATACGCAGTATTTT CASSQGLAEYTDTQYF
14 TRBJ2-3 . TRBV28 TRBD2 TGTGCCAGCGGCATAGCGGGGGGGGGGGATACGCAGTATTTT CASGIAGGGDTQYF
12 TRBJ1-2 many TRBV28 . TGTGCCAGCGGGAGTACTAACTATGGCTACACCTTC CASGSTNYGYTF
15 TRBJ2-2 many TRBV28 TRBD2 TGTGCCAGCAGTTTCAGCGGGGGCCACACCGGGGAGCTGTTTTTT CASSFSGGHTGELFF
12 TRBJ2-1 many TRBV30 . TGTGCCTGGAGTACCACAGGAGGCGAGCAGTTCTTC CAWSTTGGEQFF
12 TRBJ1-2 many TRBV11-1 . TGTGCCAGCAGCGCGTCACATTATGGCTACACCTTC CASSASHYGYTF
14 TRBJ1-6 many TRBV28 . TGTGCCAGCAGTTTAGGGCAGGGAGATTCACCCCTCCACTTT CASSLGQGDSPLHF
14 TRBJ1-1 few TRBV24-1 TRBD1 TGTGCCACCAGTGATGCCGGGACAGGGGGCTATGCTTTCTTT CATSDAGTGGYAFF
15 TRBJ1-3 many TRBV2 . TGTGCCAGCAGTGTTGGCGGGAGCTCTGGAAACACCATATATTTT CASSVGGSSGNTIYF
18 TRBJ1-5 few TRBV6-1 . TGTGCCAGCAGTGGAATTTGGACGGGGGCATATAGCAATCAGCCCCAGCATTTT CASSGIWTGAYSNQPQHF
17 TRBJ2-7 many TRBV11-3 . TGTGCCAGCAGCTTAGATGGTGGCGGCAGGGGATCCTACGAGCAGTACTTC CASSLDGGGRGSYEQYF
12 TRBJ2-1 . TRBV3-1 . TGTGCCAGCAGCCCCTCTTACAATGAGCAGTCCTTC CASSPSYNEQSF
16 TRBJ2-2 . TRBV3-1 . TGTGCCAGCAGCCCGATTCGTAATAGAGGAGGCGGGGAGCTGTTTTTT CASSPIRNRGGGELFF
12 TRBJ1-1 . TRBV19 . TGTGCCAGTAGATTGGGGAACACTGAAGCTTTCTTT CASRLGNTEAFF
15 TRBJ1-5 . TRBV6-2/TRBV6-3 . TGTGCCAGCAGTTCGCCCGCGGGGGACCATCAGCCCCAGCATTTT CASSSPAGDHQPQHF
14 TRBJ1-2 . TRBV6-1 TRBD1 TGTGCCAGCAGCCTCACGGACAGGGGGGATGGCTACACCTTC CASSLTDRGDGYTF
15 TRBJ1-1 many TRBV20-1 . TGCAGTGCCAGCCGGGACACGACGGTGAACACTGAAGCTTTCTTT CSASRDTTVNTEAFF
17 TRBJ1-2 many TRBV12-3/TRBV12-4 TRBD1 TGTGCCAGCAGCCGCCTGTATCCGGGACAGGGTGGCTATGGCTACACCTTC CASSRLYPGQGGYGYTF
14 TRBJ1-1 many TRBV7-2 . TGTGCCAGCAGCTTAGCGGGGGGGGAGACTGAAGCTTTCTTT CASSLAGGETEAFF
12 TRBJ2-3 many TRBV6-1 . TGTGCCAGCGGTCGAAGCACAGATACGCAGTATTTT CASGRSTDTQYF
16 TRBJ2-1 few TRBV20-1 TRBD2 TGCAGTGCTAGAGATCCTAATAGCGGGAGTAGGGATGAGCAGTTCTTC CSARDPNSGSRDEQFF
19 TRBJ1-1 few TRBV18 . TGTGCCAGCTCACCATCGATAATCCAGGGGTCGTTCTCAAACGCTGAAGCTTTCTTT CASSPSIIQGSFSNAEAFF
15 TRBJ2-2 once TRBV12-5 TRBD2 TGTGCTAGTGGTTTAAATGCGGGAGTCACCGGGGAGCTGTTTTTT CASGLNAGVTGELFF
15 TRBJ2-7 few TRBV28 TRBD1 TGTGCCAGCAGTCAACAGGGGGCACTAGTTGAGGAGCAGTACTTC CASSQQGALVEEQYF
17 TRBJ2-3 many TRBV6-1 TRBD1 TGTGCCAGCAGTGAAGCTTGGGGACAGGTTTCCACAGATACGCAGTATTTT CASSEAWGQVSTDTQYF
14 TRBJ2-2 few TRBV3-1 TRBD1 TGTGCCAGCAGCCCGCAACAGGGGATCGGGGAGCTGTTTTTT CASSPQQGIGELFF
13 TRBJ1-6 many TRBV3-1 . TGTGCCAGCAGCCAGCAGTTATATTCACCCCTCCACTTT CASSQQLYSPLHF
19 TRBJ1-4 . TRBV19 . TGTGCCAGTAGCCCCGCCTGGCTAAGGGGCCAAGATCCTCATGAAAAACTGTTTTTT CASSPAWLRGQDPHEKLFF
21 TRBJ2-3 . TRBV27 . TGTGCCAGCAGCGTACTCGACGGACCGGGACTTGGGAGCAGGTTGCCAGATACGCAGTATTTT CASSVLDGPGLGSRLPDTQYF
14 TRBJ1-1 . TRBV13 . TGTGCCAGCAGCTTACATGGGATCGCAAAAGGAGCTTTCTTT CASSLHGIAKGAFF
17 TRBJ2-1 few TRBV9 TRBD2 TGTGCCAGCAGCGTAACTAGCGGCTTAAACTCCTACAATGAGCAGTTCTTC CASSVTSGLNSYNEQFF
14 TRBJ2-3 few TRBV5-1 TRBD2 TGCGCCAGCAGCGTCGGGGGGGCGGCAGATACGCAGTATTTT CASSVGGAADTQYF
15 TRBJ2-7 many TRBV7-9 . TGTGCCAGCAGCGACCGGGCCGCCGGCGCCTACGAGCAGTACTTC CASSDRAAGAYEQYF
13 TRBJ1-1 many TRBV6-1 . TGTGCCAGCAGTAGGGACCACTTCACTGAAGCTTTCTTT CASSRDHFTEAFF
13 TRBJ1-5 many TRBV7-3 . TGTGCCAGCAGCCTAGGTGATGGTCAGCCCCAGCATTTT CASSLGDGQPQHF
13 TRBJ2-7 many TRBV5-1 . TGCGCCAGCAGGTTGACTGGGTCCTACGAGCAGTACTTC CASRLTGSYEQYF
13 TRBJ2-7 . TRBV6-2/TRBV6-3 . TGTGCCAGCAGTGGGGGACCTATTTACGAGCAGTACTTC CASSGGPIYEQYF
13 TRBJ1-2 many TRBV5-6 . TGTGCCAGCAGCGCCGGACGGATCTATGGCTACACCTTC CASSAGRIYGYTF
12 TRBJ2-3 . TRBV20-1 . TGCAGTGCTAGTAAGGGATCAAATACGCAGTATTTT CSASKGSNTQYF
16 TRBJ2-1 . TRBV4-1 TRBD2 TGCGCCAGCAGCCAAACTAGCGGGGGTCGTATGGATGAGCAGTTCTTC CASSQTSGGRMDEQFF
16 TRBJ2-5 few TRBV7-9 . TGTGCCAGCAGCTTAGGGTATCGGGACAAAGAAGAGACCCAGTACTTC CASSLGYRDKEETQYF
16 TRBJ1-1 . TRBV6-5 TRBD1 TGTGCCAGCAGTTACTCTCCACGACAGGGCGACCCTGAAGCTTTCTTT CASSYSPRQGDPEAFF
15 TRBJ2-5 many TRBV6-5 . TGTGCCAGCAGTTACGGCGGGACCCCGGGGGAGACCCAGTACTTC CASSYGGTPGETQYF
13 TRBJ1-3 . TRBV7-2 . TGTGCCAGCAGCTTAGAGCTGGGAAACACCATATATTTT CASSLELGNTIYF
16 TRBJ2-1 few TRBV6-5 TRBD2 TGTGCCTGCAGTTACTTTGGCGGGAGAAGTGGCAATGAGCAGTTCTTC CACSYFGGRSGNEQFF
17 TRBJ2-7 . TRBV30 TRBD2 TGTGCCTGGAGTGCCGGCCTCACTAGCGGGATCTCCTACGAGCAGTACTTC CAWSAGLTSGISYEQYF